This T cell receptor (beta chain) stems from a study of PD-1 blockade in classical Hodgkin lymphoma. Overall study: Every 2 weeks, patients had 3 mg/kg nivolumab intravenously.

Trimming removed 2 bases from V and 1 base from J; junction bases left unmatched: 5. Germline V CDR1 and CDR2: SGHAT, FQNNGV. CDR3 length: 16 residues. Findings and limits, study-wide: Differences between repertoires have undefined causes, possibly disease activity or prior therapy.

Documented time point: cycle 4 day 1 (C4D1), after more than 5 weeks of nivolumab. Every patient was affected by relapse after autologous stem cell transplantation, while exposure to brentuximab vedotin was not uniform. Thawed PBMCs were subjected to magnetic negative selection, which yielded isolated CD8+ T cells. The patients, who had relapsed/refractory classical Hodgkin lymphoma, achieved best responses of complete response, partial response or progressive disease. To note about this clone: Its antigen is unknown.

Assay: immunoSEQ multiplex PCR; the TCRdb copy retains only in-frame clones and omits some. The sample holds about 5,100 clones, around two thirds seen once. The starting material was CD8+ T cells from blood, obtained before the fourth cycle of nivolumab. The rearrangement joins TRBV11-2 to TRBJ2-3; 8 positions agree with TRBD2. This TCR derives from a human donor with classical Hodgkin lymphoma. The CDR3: CASSLYGGDGTDTQYF. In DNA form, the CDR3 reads TGTGCCAGCAGCTTATACGGGGGGGATGGCACAGATACGCAGTATTTT.